The clone carrying this T cell receptor beta chain was observed a few times. What it binds is unknown. This entry is derived from a study of human T cells and chemical hapten exposure. Study in general: Patch tests put 0.01% DPC on the upper back, and the results were checked at 6 days.

From germline, CDR1 is SGHRS and CDR2 YFSETQ. Trimming took 6 bases from V and 2 from J; bases not matched to a gene: 6. The CDR3 has 15 amino acids. The study, taken as a whole, reports: Against controls, expanded TCRs gave rise to significantly more large CDR3 similarity clusters.

Original methodology: Counts of TCRs in each sample centred on a median of about 96,000 and extended from about 24,000 to 680,000. A single record per CDR3 protein comes from TCRdb applying MiXCR to the RACE reads. The V and J calls come from TCRdb's annotation, not from the publication. The sample has roughly 110,000 distinct CDR3 sequences; around 12% are singletons. Indicated time point: pre-sensitization, week 0. Treatment in this sample: therapeutic diphenylcyclopropenone sensitization with weekly scalp DPC. The genes are TRBV5-1 and TRBJ2-1; 9 bases are a match to TRBD2. The sequence came from a woman aged 45 to 65 with alopecia areata. Some clones in this sample may be carry-over from other donors' samples. Sample: whole blood, taken in connection with sensitization to the hapten diphenylcyclopropenone (DPC). The CDR3, as DNA: TGCGCCAGCACCACGGCGGGAGGGGCCTACAATGAGCAGTTCTTC. It encodes CASTTAGGAYNEQFF.